Each of the 16 T cell receptor beta chains below was sequenced from the same sample in a study of blood T cell repertoires in COVID-19. Repertoires were generated with immunoSEQ multiplex PCR, while TCRdb's copy carries only in-frame clones and drops some. Here the sample spans some 190,000 clones, around 86% being singletons. Sequencing used PBMCs or T cells enriched from blood (not recorded which). Receptors were obtained from a woman aged 40 to 49 in a cohort exposed to, infected with or recovered from COVID-19 (not recorded which).

The chain combines TRBV9 with TRBJ1-2; unclear D gene. In germline, CDR1 is SGDLS, CDR2 YYNGEE. Trimming pared 0 bases from V and 6 bases from J, leaving 6 bases between. The CDR3 totals 12 residues. For the CDR3, the DNA is TGTGCCAGCAGCGTAGGGAGGAATGGCTACACCTTC. Translating gives CASSVGRNGYTF.

The V gene is TRBV9, the J gene TRBJ2-1; 8 bases are a match to TRBD1. V lost 3 bases to trimming and J lost 5 bases; unmatched junction nucleotides: 13. The CDR3 runs to 17 residues. Germline V gene sequence: CDR1 SGDLS, CDR2 YYNGEE. The DNA for the CDR3 is TGTGCCAGCAGCGCAACCGGGACAGGCAAGCGGCACAATGAGCAGTTCTTC. Its translation is CASSATGTGKRHNEQFF.

The chain links TRBV24-1 to TRBJ2-5; D is ambiguous. The germline CDR1 and CDR2 sequences are KGHDR and SFDVKD. The CDR3 sequence is 15 residues long. V was cut by 4 bases and J by 5 bases, with 16 bases left in between. The CDR3 spells CATSEDISYRETQYF. The CDR3 DNA reads TGTGCCACCAGTGAAGACATATCTTATAGGGAGACCCAGTACTTC.

J is TRBJ1-2 and V is TRBV6-5; weak D call: TRBD1 (5 bases). From germline, CDR1 is MNHEY and CDR2 SVGAGI. The CDR3 runs 14 residues. V lost 6 bases and J lost 4, with 15 bases in between. CDR3 DNA: TGTGCCAGCAGGACCGCGGGACGAAGCTATGGCTACACCTTC. As protein: CASRTAGRSYGYTF.

The chain is built from TRBV18 and TRBJ2-7; 10 bases match TRBD1. J gave up 3 bases and V 3 bases, and 5 bases lay outside the gene matches. The CDR3 contains 15 residues. CDR1 KGHSH and CDR2 LQKENI come from the germline V gene. For the CDR3, the DNA is TGTGCCAGCTCACCGATGACAGGGGGCTACTACGAGCAGTACTTC. The encoded protein is CASSPMTGGYYEQYF.

This clone came up many times. V usage is TRBV19 and J usage is TRBJ1-1; 9 nucleotides line up with TRBD1. This CDR3 is 12 amino acids long. CDR1 is LNHDA, CDR2 SQIVND, per germline (reference sequence). Trimming removed 8 bases from V and 7 bases from J; junction bases left unmatched: 5. As DNA, the CDR3 is TGTGCCAGTGGGACAGGGTGGGATGAAGCTTTCTTT. Protein product: CASGTGWDEAFF.

The chain couples TRBV9 to TRBJ1-2; TRBD1 agrees at 7 bases. The CDR3 is made up of 14 amino acids. CDR1 is SGDLS and CDR2 is YYNGEE in the germline V gene. With V trimmed by 1 base and J by 5 bases, 5 bases remained unmatched. The CDR3 coding sequence is TGTGCCAGCAGCGTACAGGGGGGCCATTATGGCTACACCTTC. Amino acid sequence: CASSVQGGHYGYTF.

The chain has TRBV3-1 (or the pseudogene TRBV3-2) and TRBJ2-2; D is unresolved. The CDR3 runs to 16 residues. The ends were cut back, 4 bases at V and 1 base at J, with 13 bases in the middle. Germline values: CDR1 LGHDT, CDR2 YNNKEL (reference sequence). In nucleotides, the CDR3 is TGTGCCAGCAGCCTGGAATGGAGTGAGAACACCGGGGAGCTGTTTTTT. Its protein is CASSLEWSENTGELFF.

This chain uses TRBV11-2 with TRBJ2-2, with D possibly being TRBD1 (6 bases). This CDR3 has 17 residues. Deletions cut 6 bases from V and 0 bases from J, with 17 bases between. The V gene's germline CDR1 is SGHAT and CDR2 FQNNGV. The CDR3 coding sequence is TGTGCCAGCAGTTGGAATACCGGGACAACGAACACCGGGGAGCTGTTTTTT. The encoded protein is CASSWNTGTTNTGELFF.

The chain is built from TRBV11-2 and TRBJ1-2; D might be TRBD1 (5 bases). From germline, CDR1 is SGHAT and CDR2 FQNNGV. The CDR3 totals 14 residues. Between the trimmed V and J ends, which lost 5 bases and 4 bases, there was a span of 14 bases. In nucleotides, the CDR3 is TGTGCCAGCAGCCCCCCCCAGGGCGGCTATGGCTACACCTTC. It translates to CASSPPQGGYGYTF.

The CDR3 DNA reads as TGTGCCAGCAGCCCTAAGAGATATACTAGCACAGATACGCAGTATTTT. Amino acid sequence: CASSPKRYTSTDTQYF. The chain employs TRBV4-2 and TRBJ2-3, with D unclear. The CDR3 is 16 amino acids. V was cut by 4 bases and J by 0 bases, with 14 bases left in between. Germline V gene sequence: CDR1 LGHNA, CDR2 YNFKEQ.

The chain uses TRBV2 and TRBJ1-1; 9 positions match TRBD1. The CDR3 consists of 15 residues. J lost 0 bases, V lost 6 bases, and 5 bases had no gene match. In germline, CDR1 is SNHLY, CDR2 FYNNEI. Here the CDR3 reads CASSPRTGVNTEAFF. The CDR3 nucleotides read TGTGCCAGCAGCCCTAGGACAGGGGTGAACACTGAAGCTTTCTTT. The full variable domain, with the rest looked up from reference TRBV2 and TRBJ1-1, is EPEVTQTPSHQVTQMGQEVILRCVPISNHLYFYWYRQILGQKVEFLVSFYNNEISEKSEIFDDQFSVERPDGSNFTLKIRSTKLEDSAMYFCASSPRTGVNTEAFFGQGTRLTVV.

The V gene is TRBV27, the J gene TRBJ1-1; tentative D call: TRBD1 (5 bases). The V end was cut by 5 bases, the J end by 3 bases, with 13 bases between. The CDR3 is 14 amino acids. Germline V gene data show CDR1 as MNHEY and CDR2 as SMNVEV (reference sequence). In nucleotides, the CDR3 is TGTGCCAGCAGTCAATTGGACACTTACACTGAAGCTTTCTTT. Translating it yields CASSQLDTYTEAFF.

The rearrangement joins TRBV10-1 to TRBJ2-5; 7 bases match TRBD2. The CDR3 is 13 residues long. Trimming removed 3 bases from V and 5 bases from J; junction bases left unmatched: 3. Per germline, CDR1 WNHNN and CDR2 SYGVQD (reference sequence). In nucleotides, the CDR3 is TGCGCCAGCAGTGAACAGCGGGATGAGACCCAGTACTTC. Residues: CASSEQRDETQYF.

The J gene is TRBJ1-4, the V gene TRBV9; TRBD1 agrees at 8 bases. The V gene's germline CDR1 is SGDLS and CDR2 YYNGEE. The CDR3 has 16 residues. Trimming cost V 3 bases and J 8 bases; bases outside gene matches: 12. CDR3 region: CASSAGQGSFGEKLFF. For the CDR3, the DNA is TGTGCCAGCAGCGCCGGACAGGGTTCCTTTGGGGAAAAACTGTTTTTT.

The chain has TRBV11-2 and TRBJ2-1; D is unclear. The CDR3 is 13 amino acids. Trimming stripped 1 base from V and 7 bases from J, with 8 bases between. CDR1 is SGHAT, CDR2 FQNNGV, per germline. CDR3 bases: TGTGCCAGCAGCTTAGTAACCAGAAATGAGCAGTTCTTC. Protein product: CASSLVTRNEQFF.